This T cell receptor beta chain derives from a study of blood T cell repertoires in COVID-19 (dated by TCRdb to the early 2020s). In the study overall: Samples from collaborators originated in the United States, Italy and Spain and spanned both the acute and convalescent phases of COVID-19. Where available, HLA class I and class II types were obtained from metadata supplied by the sample provider rather than from assay-based typing. Samples came from the ongoing ImmuneRACE study (first 160 participants) plus 1,254 subjects from 6 global collaborators. A freely available public database, intended as a resource for researchers studying the immune response to SARS-CoV-2, is where the repertoires were released. The prospective study material was composed of cDNA or gDNA derived from T cells, B-cell-depleted T cells, or PBMCs. The dataset comprised deeply sampled blood TCRbeta repertoires from subjects exposed to, actively infected with, or recovered from COVID-19. The sample metadata nearly always contained a de-identified subject ID, COVID-19 status, age in years and sex.

Here is what the overall study found, with its caveats: The amount of clinical and demographic metadata varied by source and participant and was provided uncurated.

About this clone itself: Which antigen it targets is not known. Base qualities are not recorded, but no much larger clone differs from it by a single base.

Collaborating institutions collected whole blood in K2EDTA tubes following their own protocols. For TCRbeta analysis, collaborators shipped samples as frozen whole blood, isolated PBMCs, or DNA extracted from either of those sample types. The immunoSEQ Assay, a bias-controlled multiplex PCR, was used to amplify TCRbeta CDR3 regions from genomic DNA. The authors processed their data as follows. Within the assay, amplification of reference gene primers was used to estimate how many nucleated cells each sample contained. To quantify the absolute abundance of each unique TCRbeta CDR3 rearrangement, sequence reads were collapsed and filtered. For each sample, productive Simpson clonality was calculated by taking the square root of Simpson's diversity index across productive rearrangements. Held by TCRdb, this immuneACCESS table contains in-frame sequences only and omits some clones. Under half of the omission traces to an unresolved V gene where checked; the cause of the rest is unknown. V and J calls and clone size come straight from that table; D and trimming were deduced from the DNA. The sample data list about 100,000 clones, and roughly 85% of these were observed just once. The ten largest make up under 4.5% of the sample.

The TCR originated in a man between 60 and 70 years old with acute or convalescent COVID-19. Material: peripheral blood.

At the DNA level, the sequence is TGTGCCTGGAGTCCGGGACTGGCGGTCTATGGCTACACCTTC. The encoded protein is CAWSPGLAVYGYTF. The receptor chain draws on TRBV30 and TRBJ1-2; TRBD1 is perhaps the D gene, given 5 matching bases. The CDR3 spans 14 residues, from the cysteine through the phenylalanine. This entry keeps only the CDR3 DNA: 42 bases, framed from base 1. V is pared back by 2 bases and J by 4 bases, with 14 bases lying between the germline termini. The CDR1 and CDR2 encoded by the germline V gene (reference sequence) are GTSNPN and SVGIG.